A selection of T cell receptor beta chains follows, all from one sample in a study of blood T cell repertoires in COVID-19. Assay: immunoSEQ multiplex PCR; the TCRdb copy retains only in-frame clones and omits some. The table includes 250,000 or so clones, around nine tenths detected once. The material sequenced was peripheral blood. All receptors derive from a man aged 35 to 55 with active or convalescent COVID-19. CDR3s include the opening cysteine and the closing phenylalanine or tryptophan. A D gene is named only where the DNA matches it firmly. Size tells how often a clone was seen (once, few, many) or the class of an expanded clone, and some rows leave it out.

v_gene	d_gene	j_gene	abundance	CDR3nt	CDR3aa
TRBV18	TRBD1	TRBJ2-7	-	TGTGCCAGCTCACCACGACTGGGACAGGCTCTCGAGCAGTACTTC	CASSPRLGQALEQYF
TRBV9	TRBD1	TRBJ2-1	-	TGTGCCAGCAGTCTTCGACAGGGGGGATACAATGAGCAGTTCTTC	CASSLRQGGYNEQFF
TRBV19	TRBD1	TRBJ1-5	-	TGTGCCAGTAGTCCCACCGGGACAGGGGGCCTTCAGCCCCAGCATTTT	CASSPTGTGGLQPQHF
TRBV9	-	TRBJ1-2	-	TGTGCCAGCAGCGTAGCTAAGTATGGCTACACCTTC	CASSVAKYGYTF
TRBV5-1	-	TRBJ2-7	once	TGCGCCAGCAGCTCCAGGGAGGGGGACTACGAGCAGTACTTC	CASSSREGDYEQYF
TRBV6-5	-	TRBJ2-1	-	TGTGCCAGCACTCAATCCGGGAATGAGCAGTTCTTC	CASTQSGNEQFF
TRBV28	-	TRBJ1-5	-	TGTGCCACGGACAACTATAGCAATCAGCCCCAGCATTTT	CATDNYSNQPQHF
TRBV3-1/TRBV3-2	-	TRBJ1-2	-	TGTGCCAGCAGCCAAGTTTCCGGGTTGGGCTACACCTTC	CASSQVSGLGYTF
TRBV5-1	TRBD1	TRBJ2-3	-	TGCGCCAGCAGCTTGAAGGACAGGGGTCATACGCAGTATTTT	CASSLKDRGHTQYF
TRBV19	TRBD1	TRBJ1-5	-	TGTGCCAGTAGTATTGGGACAGCTAGCAATCAGCCCCAGCATTTT	CASSIGTASNQPQHF
TRBV4-1	TRBD1	TRBJ2-7	-	TGCGCCAGCAGCCAACCGGGACAGGGGTACGAGCAGTACTTC	CASSQPGQGYEQYF
TRBV3-1/TRBV3-2	-	TRBJ1-3	-	TGTGCCAGCAGCCAACCTTCCTGGGGAGGGAGGGGAAACACCATATATTTT	CASSQPSWGGRGNTIYF
TRBV2	TRBD1	TRBJ2-1	few	TGTGCCAGCAGTGAAGCCGGGGACAGGGGCCAACTCTTC	CASSEAGDRGQLF
TRBV6-6	TRBD1	TRBJ1-2	-	TGTGCCAGCAGTTACTCTACACAGGGGGCTCATGGCTACACCTTC	CASSYSTQGAHGYTF
TRBV11-1	-	TRBJ2-2	-	TGTGCCAGCAGCCGGGGGACGGTTGGCACCGGGGAGCTGTTTTTT	CASSRGTVGTGELFF
TRBV9	-	TRBJ1-2	-	TGTGCCAGCAGCCCCCATACAGACCGGGGAGAGGGCTACACCTTC	CASSPHTDRGEGYTF
TRBV27	TRBD1	TRBJ2-7	-	TGTGCCAGCAGCATTGGGACAGGGGGCAACTACGAGCAGTACTTC	CASSIGTGGNYEQYF
TRBV10-3	TRBD2	TRBJ2-1	-	TGTGCCATCAGCGGTACGACTAGCGGGAGTGATGAGCAGTTCTTC	CAISGTTSGSDEQFF
TRBV7-9	-	TRBJ1-2	once	TGTGCCAGCGCGGCGGGGAGCTATGGCTACACCTTC	CASAAGSYGYTF
TRBV7-9	TRBD1	TRBJ1-1	-	TGTGCCAGCAGCGACTCAGGGGGCGGGAACACTGAAGCTTTCTTT	CASSDSGGGNTEAFF
TRBV6-5	-	TRBJ1-5	-	TGTGCCAGCATTTCCGCGCCTGTTGTAAATCAGCCCCAGCATTTT	CASISAPVVNQPQHF
TRBV11-3	TRBD1	TRBJ1-6	-	TGTGCCAGCAGCTTCGCGGGGACAGAAGATTCACCCCTCCACTTT	CASSFAGTEDSPLHF
TRBV5-1	TRBD2	TRBJ2-5	-	TGCGCCAGCAGCTTTTCTAGCGGGACGTTCTCAGGGGAGACCCAGTACTTC	CASSFSSGTFSGETQYF
TRBV27	TRBD1	TRBJ1-2	-	TGTGCCAGCAGTCTACAGGGGGCAAATGGCTACACCTTC	CASSLQGANGYTF
TRBV11-2	TRBD1	TRBJ1-4	-	TGTGCCAGCAGCTCTACAGGGGGCGCTTCTAATGAAAAACTGTTTTTT	CASSSTGGASNEKLFF
TRBV5-6	TRBD2	TRBJ2-7	-	TGTGCCAGCAGTCCCTTCCAGCGGGATATCCACGAGCAGTACTTC	CASSPFQRDIHEQYF
TRBV7-9	TRBD1	TRBJ2-1	-	TGTGCCAGCAGCACTCGACAGGGCTCCTACAATGAGCAGTTCTTC	CASSTRQGSYNEQFF
TRBV24-1	-	TRBJ2-5	-	TGTGCCACCAGTGATTTGAGAGGAGAGACCCAGTACTTC	CATSDLRGETQYF
TRBV5-1	-	TRBJ1-1	-	TGCGCCAGCAGCCCCACCCCCGGAGTGACAGGTGAAGCTTTCTTT	CASSPTPGVTGEAFF